This TCR beta chain was captured by sequencing in a study of blood T cells in healthy people across ages. Turning to the study itself: Template switching caught about one barcoded beta molecule for each two T cells.

Drawing of peripheral blood yielded about 10 milliliters from each donor. In each sample, at least 6.5 million PBMCs were isolated. Sample-barcoded 5' priming and a J-beta primer mix drove a second PCR of roughly 6 to 12 cycles. Each cDNA molecule carried a tag from a template-switch adaptor that contained 12 random nucleotides. Via MiXCR, TCRdb re-called the 5' RACE reads, giving one row per CDR3 protein. The table records more than 1,400,000 distinct CDR3 sequences, around 39% of them present only once. The V gene lost 11 bases and the J gene lost 3 bases, with 21 bases spanning the gap. This CDR3 has 15 amino acids. Germline assignment: CDR1 MNHEY and CDR2 SVGEGT.

Source material: blood. This TCR derives from a woman between 18 and 29 years old in good health. The chain employs TRBV6-2 or TRBV6-3 and TRBJ2-3; perhaps TRBD2 as D (6 bases). CDR3 bases: TGTGCCGGCAATCCCGACGGGGGAGAAACAGATACGCAGTATTTT. It is translated as CAGNPDGGETDTQYF.